This T cell receptor beta chain was sequenced for a study of blood T cell repertoires in COVID-19. Study-wide background: COVID-19 samples collected from the United States, Italy and Spain covered acute and convalescent phases. From T cells, B-cell-depleted T cells, or PBMCs came the material, which was cDNA or gDNA.

V lost 8 bases and J lost 5; bases outside the gene matches: 8. This CDR3 contains 13 residues. CDR1 is MNHEY and CDR2 is SMNVEV in the germline V gene (reference sequence). Original processing methods: It was from reference gene primer amplification that nucleated cell counts were estimated. TCRdb's copy holds only in-frame clones and misses some; the assay was immunoSEQ multiplex PCR. That table supplies the V and J calls and clone size; D and trimming were determined from the DNA. This table holds roughly 76,000 clones, 70% to 75% found once. The chain couples TRBV27 to TRBJ2-5; 7 bases are shared with TRBD2. This receptor was obtained from a man between 70 and 80 years old with acute or convalescent COVID-19. Sequenced sample: peripheral blood. This chain's CDR3 is CASGGGSQETQYF. The CDR3 region has the DNA TGTGCCAGCGGTGGCGGGAGTCAGGAGACCCAGTACTTC.